These 20 T cell receptor beta chains were sequenced from one sample in a study of blood T cell repertoires in COVID-19. Measured with immunoSEQ multiplex PCR; TCRdb has only the in-frame clones, and not every one. The table shows 120,000 or so clones, with around nine tenths occurring only once. Sequenced sample: peripheral blood. These receptors were obtained from a human donor in a cohort sampled during active COVID-19.

The V call is TRBV21-1, the J call TRBJ1-2. TRBV21-1 is listed as a pseudogene. The CDR3 runs to 11 residues. In DNA form, the CDR3 reads TGTGCCAGCTATCCGTATCGGGGCTACACCTTC. Its protein is CASYPYRGYTF.

The rearrangement joins TRBV2 to TRBJ2-7; 8 bases are shared with TRBD2. V dropped 6 bases and J dropped 6; count of bases not matched to a gene: 4. Germline CDR1 reads SNHLY; CDR2 reads FYNNEI. This CDR3 is built from 12 residues. The CDR3 sequence is CASRLTSGEQYF. The CDR3 DNA follows: TGTGCCAGCAGGCTCACTAGCGGCGAGCAGTACTTC.

This clone came up once. This chain's CDR3 is CASRGIPGQRSDTGELFF. The DNA for the CDR3 is TGTGCCAGTAGGGGGATCCCGGGACAGCGATCGGACACCGGGGAGCTGTTTTTT. This chain uses TRBV19 with TRBJ2-2; 7 nucleotides line up with TRBD1. CDR3 length: 18 amino acids. Trimming at V came to 6 bases and at J to 3 bases, leaving 16 bases not matched to a gene. In germline, CDR1 is LNHDA, CDR2 SQIVND (reference sequence).

The gene calls are TRBV2 and TRBJ1-4; D is uncertain. Trimming cost V 4 bases and J 4 bases, with 13 bases left between them. Germline CDR1 is SNHLY and CDR2 is FYNNEI. This CDR3 comprises 15 residues. The CDR3 loop is CASSGQRLNNEKLFF. The CDR3 DNA sequence: TGTGCCAGCAGTGGGCAGAGGCTGAATAATGAAAAACTGTTTTTT. The full variable domain, in which reference TRBV2 and TRBJ1-4 provide the parts outside the CDR3, is EPEVTQTPSHQVTQMGQEVILRCVPISNHLYFYWYRQILGQKVEFLVSFYNNEISEKSEIFDDQFSVERPDGSNFTLKIRSTKLEDSAMYFCASSGQRLNNEKLFFGSGTQLSVL.

This sequence joins TRBV5-1 and TRBJ1-2, with 12 bases lining up with TRBD1. The CDR3 covers 16 residues. Germline V gene data show CDR1 as SGHRS and CDR2 as YFSETQ. V was pared by 4 bases and J by 5 bases, with 9 bases of the junction left unmatched. The CDR3 DNA follows: TGCGCCAGCAGCCCGAGAGGGACAGGGGGCGGGTATGGCTACACCTTC. This gives the protein CASSPRGTGGGYGYTF.

Comment on this clone: Other DNA sequences in this specimen translate into the identical CDR3. The chain joins TRBV7-2 to TRBJ2-7; 8 positions match TRBD1. V was clipped by 5 bases and J by 5 bases; unmatched bases: 8. The CDR3 runs to 14 residues. Germline CDR1 is SGHTA and CDR2 is FQGNSA. The CDR3 loop reads CASSPRTGFHEQYF. DNA for the CDR3: TGTGCCAGCAGCCCCCGGACAGGGTTCCACGAGCAGTACTTC.

The chain is built from TRBV5-6 and TRBJ2-2; 8 bases align to TRBD2. The germline V gene encodes CDR1 SGHDT and CDR2 YYEEEE. The length of the CDR3 is 16 residues. Trimming at V came to 2 bases and at J to 4 bases, leaving 7 bases not matched to a gene. This CDR3 reads CASSFSGAYSTGELFF. DNA of the CDR3: TGTGCCAGCAGCTTTAGCGGGGCGTATAGCACCGGGGAGCTGTTTTTT.

This chain connects TRBV5-1 to TRBJ2-3; 7 positions match TRBD1. This CDR3 is 18 amino acids long. V shed 7 bases, J shed 0 bases, and the junction held 17 bases outside the gene matches. The germline CDR1 and CDR2 sequences are SGHRS and YFSETQ. CDR3 amino acids: CASGVDRVSLVSTDTQYF. CDR3 bases: TGCGCCAGCGGAGTAGACAGGGTATCCTTGGTTAGCACAGATACGCAGTATTTT.

The V call is TRBV10-2, the J call TRBJ2-4; 10 nucleotides line up with TRBD1. The V gene's germline CDR1 is WSHSY and CDR2 SAAADI. Germline trimming cut 4 bases from V and 2 bases from J; bases unmatched to any gene: 5. The CDR3 has 16 amino acids. CDR3 residues: CASSGTGGMSKNIQYF. The CDR3 nucleotides are TGCGCCAGCAGTGGGACAGGGGGTATGTCCAAAAACATTCAGTACTTC.

This sequence joins TRBV9 and TRBJ2-1; the match to TRBD2 covers 11 bases. Germline trimming cut 4 bases from V and 5 bases from J; bases unmatched to any gene: 5. The V gene's germline CDR1 is SGDLS and CDR2 YYNGEE. There are 15 residues in the CDR3. In DNA form, the CDR3 reads TGTGCCAGCAGCCCGGGACTAGCGGTGAACAATGAGCAGTTCTTC. It translates to CASSPGLAVNNEQFF.

The chain uses TRBV2 and TRBJ2-5, with TRBD2 as a possible D gene (6 bases). CDR1 and CDR2 from the germline V gene are SNHLY and FYNNEI. The V end was cut by 0 bases, the J end by 2 bases, with 10 bases between. The CDR3 has 15 residues. CDR3 residues: CASSEAEGWQETQYF. In nucleotides, the CDR3 is TGTGCCAGCAGTGAAGCGGAGGGTTGGCAAGAGACCCAGTACTTC.

This clone was detected only once. The J gene is TRBJ2-3, the V gene TRBV3-1 (or the pseudogene TRBV3-2), with D tentatively TRBD2 (5 bases). Deletions cut 4 bases from V and 5 bases from J, with 16 bases between. The CDR3 loop spans 15 amino acids. Germline assignment: CDR1 LGHDT and CDR2 YNNKEL (reference sequence). In DNA, the CDR3 is TGTGCCAGCAGCCCCCCGTCTAGCTTCGGAGATACGCAGTATTTT. Its protein is CASSPPSSFGDTQYF.

The rearrangement uses TRBV11-3 and TRBJ2-5, with 8 bases fitting TRBD1. The CDR3 contains 15 residues. After removal of 5 bases from V and 0 bases from J, the junction contained 5 bases not matched to a gene. The germline gives CDR1 SGHNT, CDR2 YENEEA. CDR3: CASSPGQANQETQYF. The CDR3 bases are TGTGCCAGCAGCCCGGGACAGGCGAACCAAGAGACCCAGTACTTC.

With respect to this clone: At the DNA level, this CDR3 is encoded by other sequences in the same sample as well. This chain joins TRBV5-8 and TRBJ2-1, with D maybe TRBD2 (7 bases). With 3 bases removed from V and 9 bases from J, the gap between germline ends came to 19 bases. The CDR3 length is 15 residues. Germline lookup yields CDR1 SGHTS and CDR2 YDEGEE. CDR3 nucleotides: TGTGCCAGCAGCTGGGGTTGGGGGGGCCTTAGTGAGCAGTTCTTC. Translation gives CASSWGWGGLSEQFF.

The chain carries TRBV11-1 and TRBJ1-2; TRBD1 aligns across 7 bases. The CDR3 is made up of 13 amino acids. With 5 bases clipped from V and 4 bases from J, the junction kept 4 bases outside the gene matches. Germline-derived CDR1 and CDR2 are SGHAT and FQDESV (reference sequence). The CDR3 DNA is TGTGCCAGCAGCGCCCGGACAGGCTATGGCTACACCTTC. Its translation is CASSARTGYGYTF. Full variable domain (outside the CDR3, taken from reference TRBV11-1 and TRBJ1-2): EAEVAQSPRYKITEKSQAVAFWCDPISGHATLYWYRQILGQGPELLVQFQDESVVDDSQLPKDRFSAERLKGVDSTLKIQPAELGDSAMYLCASSARTGYGYTFGSGTRLTVV.

V and J are TRBV25-1 and TRBJ2-3; D is uncertain. This CDR3 is built from 15 residues. Trimming shortened V by 1 base and J by 6 bases, and 14 bases separated the two germline ends. The germline V gene encodes CDR1 MGHDK and CDR2 SYGVNS. The CDR3 loop is CASSESGLPMDTQYF. The DNA for the CDR3 is TGTGCCAGCAGTGAATCTGGGCTACCCATGGATACGCAGTATTTT.

In its sample, this clone was seen a few times. The chain employs TRBV18 and TRBJ2-7, with a tentative D call TRBD1 (6 bases). CDR1 KGHSH and CDR2 LQKENI come from the germline V gene. Trimming removed 1 base from V and 4 bases from J, with 11 bases in between. The length of the CDR3 is 14 residues. The DNA of the CDR3 is TGTGCCAGCTCACCACGTAACAGGGAGTACGAGCAGTACTTC. This sequence encodes CASSPRNREYEQYF.

The chain has TRBV15 and TRBJ2-7; tentative D call: TRBD2 (5 bases). CDR1 and CDR2 from the germline V gene are LNHNV and YYDKDF (reference sequence). V dropped 5 bases and J dropped 6 bases, with 14 bases sitting between them. This CDR3 is built from 13 residues. DNA for the CDR3: TGTGCCACCAGCGGCCAGAGAGAGGGCGAGCAGTACTTC. This gives the protein CATSGQREGEQYF.

J is TRBJ1-1 and V is TRBV30; 9 bases are a match to TRBD1. In germline, CDR1 is GTSNPN, CDR2 SVGIG (reference sequence). The J segment lost 4 bases and the V segment lost 2 bases, leaving 5 bases of the junction unmatched. The CDR3 consists of 14 residues. CDR3 bases: TGTGCCTGGAGTACGGGACAGGGTTTCACTGAAGCTTTCTTT. Amino acid sequence: CAWSTGQGFTEAFF.

The gene calls are TRBV6-5 and TRBJ1-2; TRBD1 matches 9 bases. With V trimmed by 0 bases and J by 7 bases, 9 bases remained unmatched. From germline, CDR1 is MNHEY and CDR2 SVGAGI. The CDR3 has 16 residues. The CDR3, as DNA: TGTGCCAGCAGTTACTCGCTTGAGGGACAGGGAAGTGGCTACACCTTC. This sequence encodes CASSYSLEGQGSGYTF.